These 12 T cell receptor beta chains were all obtained from the same sample, sequenced in a study of cytotoxic CD8 clonotypes in ibrutinib-treated CLL. This table comes from immunoSEQ multiplex PCR, and its TCRdb copy is limited to in-frame clones, with some not included. Among tens of thousands of clones listed, roughly 84% were seen once. Specimen: PBMCs, collected before ibrutinib treatment. Source of these receptors: a human donor with chronic lymphocytic leukemia.

This clone came up once. The chain joins TRBV4-1 to TRBJ2-1; 11 bases line up with TRBD2. In germline, CDR1 is MGHRA, CDR2 YSYEKL. The junction had 19 bases not matched to a gene; V was cut back by 4 bases and J by 5 bases. This CDR3 comprises 20 residues. This chain's CDR3 is CASSRETGEVAGGINNEQFF. The CDR3 bases are TGCGCCAGCAGCCGAGAAACAGGGGAAGTAGCGGGAGGGATTAACAATGAGCAGTTCTTC.

The chain has TRBV6-5 and TRBJ2-3; TRBD1 matches at 8 bases. Germline loops: CDR1 MNHEY, CDR2 SVGAGI. V was pared by 5 bases and J by 3 bases, with 4 bases of the junction left unmatched. The CDR3 consists of 14 residues. Here the CDR3 reads CASSRQGLTDTQYF. The CDR3 coding sequence is TGTGCCAGCAGTCGACAGGGGCTTACAGATACGCAGTATTTT.

This chain uses TRBV27 with TRBJ2-5, with D possibly called TRBD1 or TRBD2 (5 bases each). Trimming stripped 5 bases from V and 4 bases from J, with 14 bases between. The germline V gene encodes CDR1 MNHEY and CDR2 SMNVEV (reference sequence). The CDR3 is 14 amino acids. DNA of the CDR3: TGTGCCAGCAGTGGGACGGGCGGCAGAGAGACCCAGTACTTC. Translation: CASSGTGGRETQYF.

V and J are TRBV11-2 and TRBJ2-7; D not certain. From germline, CDR1 is SGHAT and CDR2 FQNNGV. Trimming pared 1 base from V and 2 bases from J, leaving 9 bases between. There are 14 residues in the CDR3. CDR3 in amino acids: CASSLAAQTYEQYF. DNA of the CDR3: TGTGCCAGCAGCTTAGCCGCTCAAACCTACGAGCAGTACTTC.

Only a few counts were recorded for this clone. This rearrangement joins TRBV10-2 to TRBJ2-1, with D maybe TRBD1 (6 bases). The CDR3 totals 14 residues. The germline gives CDR1 WSHSY, CDR2 SAAADI. With 6 bases removed from V and 5 bases from J, the gap between germline ends came to 14 bases. The CDR3 region has the DNA TGCGCCAGCAGCCTTACAGGGTCCAACAATGAGCAGTTCTTC. Translated, it gives CASSLTGSNNEQFF.

The V call is TRBV10-1, the J call TRBJ2-2, with TRBD1 matching 7 bases. Germline values: CDR1 WNHNN, CDR2 SYGVQD (reference sequence). The CDR3 consists of 15 residues. V trimming: 6 bases; J trimming: 0 bases; junction bases outside the gene matches: 4. In DNA form, the CDR3 reads TGCGCCAGCAGCGCTACAGGGGCGAACACCGGGGAGCTGTTTTTT. It specifies CASSATGANTGELFF.

This clone was detected only once. The chain links TRBV6-1 to TRBJ2-7; D remains unclear. This CDR3 contains 14 residues. CDR1 is MNHNS, CDR2 SASEGT, per germline. Deletions cut 7 bases from V and 4 bases from J, with 17 bases between. The CDR3 is CASKDPRRNYEQYF. CDR3 in DNA: TGTGCCAGCAAGGATCCTCGCCGAAATTACGAGCAGTACTTC.

The genes are TRBV7-3 and TRBJ2-7; D not certain. Trimming left V 6 bases short and J 7 bases short, with 16 bases between. From germline, CDR1 is SGHTA and CDR2 FQGTGA. The CDR3 is 13 amino acids. The CDR3 DNA reads TGTGCCAGCAGTAAGGCGGCATCCGGGGAGCAGTACTTC. This encodes CASSKAASGEQYF.

This clone has a handful of counts. The rearrangement links TRBV9 to TRBJ2-7, with 7 positions matching TRBD1. The CDR3 is made up of 13 amino acids. V gave up 4 bases and J gave up 5 bases; unmatched junction bases: 6. Per germline, CDR1 SGDLS and CDR2 YYNGEE. CDR3 protein: CASSPLGQDEQYF. Here the CDR3 DNA reads TGTGCCAGCAGCCCCCTCGGACAGGACGAGCAGTACTTC.

The V call is TRBV7-3, the J call TRBJ1-4; D not resolved. Trimming shortened V by 2 bases and J by 5 bases, and 15 bases separated the two germline ends. The CDR3 loop spans 16 amino acids. Germline CDR1 reads SGHTA; CDR2 reads FQGTGA. The CDR3 here is CASSLERAAGNEKLFF. The CDR3 DNA follows: TGTGCCAGCAGCTTAGAGAGGGCCGCCGGGAATGAAAAACTGTTTTTT.

CDR3: CASSQAGGMSYNEQFF. CDR3 coding DNA: TGTGCCAGCAGCCAAGCGGGAGGGATGTCCTACAATGAGCAGTTCTTC. V is TRBV4-2 and J is TRBJ2-1; TRBD2 matches 8 bases. After removal of 1 base from V and 1 base from J, the junction contained 3 bases not matched to a gene. Per the germline V gene, CDR1 is LGHNA and CDR2 is YNFKEQ. The CDR3 consists of 16 residues.

V gene TRBV19 combines with J gene TRBJ1-1, with a weak D call TRBD1 (5 bases). V gave up 5 bases and J gave up 11 bases, with 12 bases separating them. Germline V gene data show CDR1 as LNHDA and CDR2 as SQIVND (reference sequence). The CDR3 is made up of 11 amino acids. CDR3 sequence reads: CASSWGSEAFF. CDR3 coding DNA: TGTGCCAGTAGTTGGGGGTCGGAGGCTTTCTTT.